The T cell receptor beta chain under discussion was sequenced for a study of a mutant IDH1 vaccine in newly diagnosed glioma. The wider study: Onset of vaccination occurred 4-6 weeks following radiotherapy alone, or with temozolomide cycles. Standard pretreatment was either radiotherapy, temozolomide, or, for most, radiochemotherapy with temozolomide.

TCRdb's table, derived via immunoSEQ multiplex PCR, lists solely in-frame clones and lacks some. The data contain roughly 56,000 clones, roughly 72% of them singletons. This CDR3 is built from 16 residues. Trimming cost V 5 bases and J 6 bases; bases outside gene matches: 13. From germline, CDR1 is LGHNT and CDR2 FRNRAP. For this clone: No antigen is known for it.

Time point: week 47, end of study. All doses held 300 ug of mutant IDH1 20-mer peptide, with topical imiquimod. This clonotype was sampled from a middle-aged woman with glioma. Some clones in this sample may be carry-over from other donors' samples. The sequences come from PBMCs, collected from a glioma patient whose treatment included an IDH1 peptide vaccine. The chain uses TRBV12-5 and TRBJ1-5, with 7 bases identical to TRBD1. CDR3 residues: CASGGTTTGAGQPQHF. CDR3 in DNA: TGTGCTAGTGGTGGAACGACCACAGGGGCAGGTCAGCCCCAGCATTTT.